Below, 6 T cell receptor beta chains from the same sample are listed, as sequenced in a study of beta chain features in type 1 diabetes. Since all of the isolated RNA was reverse transcribed, expressed TCRB transcripts were what got sequenced. Using immunoSEQ multiplex PCR, the repertoire was profiled, and TCRdb retains in-frame clones only, with some absent. Of roughly 140,000 clones in the sample, about 8.1% were seen once. The sample consisted of central memory CD4+ T cells from blood. The receptors were sampled from a man aged 18 to 29 in good health.

Only a few counts were recorded for this clone. The rearrangement uses TRBV30 and TRBJ2-3; TRBD2 matches at 7 bases. V shed 3 bases and J 0 bases; nucleotides not matched to a gene: 6. CDR1 and CDR2 from the germline V gene are GTSNPN and SVGIG (reference sequence). The CDR3 sequence is 15 residues long. The CDR3 reads CAWREPSGSTDTQYF. The DNA for the CDR3 is TGTGCCTGGAGGGAACCTAGCGGCAGCACAGATACGCAGTATTTT. Based on the CDR3 plus reference TRBV30 and TRBJ2-3, the full variable domain is SQTIHQWPATLVQPVGSPLSLECTVEGTSNPNLYWYRQAAGRGLQLLFYSVGIGQISSEVPQNLSASRPQDRQFILSSKKLLLSDSGFYLCAWREPSGSTDTQYFGPGTRLTVL.

There are a few counts of this clone. This CDR3 is also generated by other DNA sequences in the sample. The chain employs TRBV4-2 and TRBJ2-1; the D gene is possibly TRBD2 (7 bases). The CDR3 extends over 14 amino acids. The V end was cut by 4 bases, the J end by 6 bases, with 13 bases between. Germline-derived CDR1 and CDR2 are LGHNA and YNFKEQ. CDR3 in amino acids: CASSPGEGPNEQFF. The CDR3 coding sequence is TGTGCCAGCAGCCCAGGGGAGGGCCCCAATGAGCAGTTCTTC.

The chain is built from TRBV7-6 and TRBJ2-7, with 7 bases lining up with TRBD1. The germline gives CDR1 SGHVS, CDR2 FNYEAQ. V lost 5 bases to trimming and J lost 3 bases; unmatched junction nucleotides: 16. The length of the CDR3 is 17 residues. For the CDR3, the DNA is TGTGCCAGCAGCCCCAACCCCGCCCTAGGGACAGACTACGAGCAGTACTTC. It yields the protein CASSPNPALGTDYEQYF.

This clone appeared a few times. The V and J genes are TRBV5-6 and TRBJ1-2, with D possibly matching TRBD1 (6 bases). The V end lost 1 base, the J end lost 8 bases, and 9 bases lay between the germline ends. CDR3 size: 12 residues. CDR1 is SGHDT, CDR2 YYEEEE, per germline. CDR3 nucleotides: TGTGCCAGCAGCTTGTACAGGGAGGGCTACACCTTC. Translating gives CASSLYREGYTF.

V and J are TRBV5-1 and TRBJ2-3; 7 bases are shared with TRBD1. V lost 0 bases, J lost 6 bases, and 7 bases stayed unmatched. Germline loops: CDR1 SGHRS, CDR2 YFSETQ. The CDR3 contains 15 residues. The CDR3 nucleotides are TGCGCCAGCAGCTTGGGACAGGGTGAGTGGGATACGCAGTATTTT. This translates into CASSLGQGEWDTQYF.

The chain combines TRBV7-2 with TRBJ2-3; 8 bases are a match to TRBD2. CDR3 length: 15 amino acids. After removal of 2 bases from V and 0 bases from J, the junction contained 1 base not matched to a gene. Germline lookup yields CDR1 SGHTA and CDR2 FQGNSA. The CDR3 loop reads CASSLSGGSTDTQYF. In DNA, the CDR3 is TGTGCCAGCAGCTTAAGCGGGGGAAGCACAGATACGCAGTATTTT.